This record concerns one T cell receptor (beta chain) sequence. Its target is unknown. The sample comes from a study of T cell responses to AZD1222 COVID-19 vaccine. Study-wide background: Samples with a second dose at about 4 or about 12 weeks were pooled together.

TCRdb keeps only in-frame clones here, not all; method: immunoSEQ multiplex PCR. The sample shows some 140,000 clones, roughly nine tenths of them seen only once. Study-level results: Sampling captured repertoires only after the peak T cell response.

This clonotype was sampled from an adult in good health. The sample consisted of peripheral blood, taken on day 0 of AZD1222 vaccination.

The CDR3: CASSHSPDRSQHF. The CDR3 region has the DNA TGTGCCAGCAGTCATTCCCCGGACAGGTCCCAGCATTTT. The chain uses TRBV2 and TRBJ1-5; TRBD1 matches at 7 bases. Trimming took 5 bases from V and 11 from J; bases not matched to a gene: 9. The CDR3 has 13 amino acids. CDR1 and CDR2 from the germline V gene are SNHLY and FYNNEI.